Sequencing of this TCR beta chain was carried out in a study of blood T cells in healthy people across ages (dated by TCRdb to the mid-2010s). For the study in its entirety: Template switching captured roughly one uniquely barcoded TCR beta cDNA molecule per two T cells in model experiments. Using deep sequencing normalized with unique cDNA molecular identifiers, the study measured how TCR beta repertoire diversity changes with age. The donors were divided into four age groups: young (average roughly 17 years), middle-aged (roughly 40), aged (around 59) and long-lived (about 80). Donors of different ages were randomly distributed across sequencing lanes to avoid experimental bias. The study analyzed two additional independent replicas of 1 million unique cDNA reads from the same blood draw for two donors, one aged 18 to 30 and one aged 80 or older.

A note on this clonotype: Its specific antigen is unknown. No much larger clone is present one base from it, and per-base qualities are unavailable.

Summary of the overall study and its limitations: Total diversity estimates from one million sequenced T cells were considered lower bounds and underestimates. As age increased, observed TCR beta diversity per million T cells dropped in a roughly linear way, and a significant reduction was already evident by age 40. Because donor CMV infection status was unknown, age-related changes in expanded clonotypes were potentially confounded. Since profiling was done on bulk unsorted PBMCs, naive and antigen-experienced compartments could not be conclusively compared. Compared with the aged group, more naive CD4+ T cells, fewer expanded clones and increased TCR diversity were shown by the long-lived group, suggesting age selection. A strong correlation was found between observed TCR beta diversity and the percentage of naive T cells measured by flow cytometry.

Libraries were built with 5' RACE. Sequencing took place on an Illumina HiSeq 2500. A second PCR of roughly 6 to 12 cycles was performed with a sample-barcoded 5' primer and a J-beta primer mix. A template-switch 5' adaptor carrying 12 random nucleotides introduced a unique molecular identifier onto each TCR beta cDNA molecule. Each sample yielded at least 2.5 million CDR3-containing paired-end reads. The Mint cDNA synthesis kit, primed by a TRBC-specific oligonucleotide, was used to synthesize first-strand cDNA from all RNA. After uracil-DNA glycosylase treatment, a first 18-cycle PCR used universal primers M1SS and BC2_uni_R on all cDNA. The source study handled its data this way. Normalization of each sample was performed by random selection of 1 million high-quality reads, each carrying a distinct molecular identifier. Instead of being binned into consensus sequences, reads that shared molecular identifiers were thrown out. CDR3 identification, clonotype clustering and error correction used MiTCR with a Q25 quality threshold and the strictest error-elimination algorithm. Lower-bound total TCR beta diversity was estimated with a nonparametric unseen species model using Euler transformation. Through fastp at Q25 and MiXCR, TCRdb rebuilt clones from the public reads, retaining in-frame beta chains. Entries are consolidated by CDR3 protein sequence, retaining the most common genes and DNA. The V and J calls follow TCRdb's processing rather than the paper's. The sample has approximately 1.5 million distinct CDR3 sequences on record, approximately 32% of them singletons. The ten largest clonotypes hold 10% to 12% of the sample.

The CDR3 starts with the cysteine, ends with the phenylalanine, and has 13 residues. Only the CDR3 DNA is retained, 39 bases long and in frame from the first base. For CDR1 and CDR2, the germline V gene (reference sequence) lists DFQATT and SNEGSKA. The V end loses 0 bases and the J end loses 6 bases, and a stretch of 8 bases separates them. The donors were 40 or so Caucasian individuals from Russia, aged 6 to 90 years, who were systemically healthy. About 10 milliliters of peripheral blood were collected from each donor into EDTA-treated Vacutainer tubes. Ficoll-Paque density-gradient centrifugation was used to isolate PBMCs, with at least 6.5 million per sample. Total RNA, at least 6 micrograms per sample, was extracted from PBMCs with Trizol reagent. Naive CD45RAhigh/CD27high T cell percentages were measured by flow cytometry on a PBMC aliquot from every donor.

This TCR came from a woman aged 25 to 39 in good health. Sequenced: blood. The chain couples TRBV20-1 to TRBJ2-2; the D gene identity is not certain. The base sequence is TGCAGTGCTAGAGAGTTTGAGCCCGGGGAGCTGTTTTTT. It translates as CSAREFEPGELFF.